Shown below are 11 T cell receptor beta chains from a single sample sequenced in a study of blood T cell repertoires in COVID-19. Measured with immunoSEQ multiplex PCR; TCRdb has only the in-frame clones, and not every one. Of fewer than 300,000 clones in the sample, around 82% were seen once. Material: peripheral blood. These receptors were taken from a person aged 65-85 years with COVID-19, enrolled during active disease.

This clone was recorded only once. The chain links TRBV29-1 to TRBJ1-1; D gene unclear. The CDR3 has 15 amino acids. Trimming removed 7 bases at V and 3 bases at J, with 21 bases between. The germline V gene encodes CDR1 SQVTM and CDR2 ANQGSEA. CDR3 bases: TGCAGCGCGTGGAGGTCAAGGTTGTCGGACACTGAAGCTTTCTTT. Its translation is CSAWRSRLSDTEAFF.

Of note for this clone: Additional DNA sequences in this sample encode the identical CDR3. The chain recombines TRBV7-9 with TRBJ2-5, with 9 bases aligning to TRBD1. The CDR3 is made up of 15 amino acids. V gave up 2 bases and J gave up 4 bases; unmatched junction bases: 5. From germline, CDR1 is SEHNR and CDR2 FQNEAQ (reference sequence). CDR3 in DNA: TGTGCCAGCAGCTTAAGACAGGGGGTTCGAGAGACCCAGTACTTC. Translation: CASSLRQGVRETQYF.

This clone was observed a few times. The rearrangement links TRBV10-3 to TRBJ2-7; 7 positions match TRBD1. The V and J ends lost 0 bases and 2 bases, in that order; junction bases with no gene match: 7. The CDR3 loop spans 16 amino acids. Looked up from germline, CDR1 is ENHRY and CDR2 is SYGVKD. CDR3 in DNA: TGTGCCATCAGTGAGTCTAAGACAGGGTATACCTACGAGCAGTACTTC. Translated, it gives CAISESKTGYTYEQYF.

The V call is TRBV27, the J call TRBJ1-2, with a weak D call TRBD1 (5 bases). The CDR3 consists of 12 residues. V dropped 5 bases and J dropped 8 bases, with 12 bases sitting between them. The germline gives CDR1 MNHEY, CDR2 SMNVEV (reference sequence). CDR3 DNA: TGTGCCAGCAGTAGGCTCGGGGGAGGCTACACCTTC. This encodes CASSRLGGGYTF.

The rearrangement uses TRBV29-1 and TRBJ1-1; a possible D gene is TRBD1 (5 bases). There are 11 residues in the CDR3. Trimming removed 6 bases from V and 1 base from J, with 6 bases in between. Germline values: CDR1 SQVTM, CDR2 ANQGSEA. The CDR3 spells CSVTENTEAFF. The CDR3 nucleotides are TGCAGCGTGACAGAGAACACTGAAGCTTTCTTT.

The rearrangement joins TRBV7-8 to TRBJ2-3; D unclear. The CDR3 is 16 residues long. V was pared by 2 bases and J by 0 bases, with 12 bases between. Germline V gene lookup returns CDR1 SGHVS and CDR2 FQNEAQ. For the CDR3, the DNA is TGTGCCAGCAGCTTATTGCCACCTACTAGCACAGATACGCAGTATTTT. Its translation: CASSLLPPTSTDTQYF.

The V call is TRBV7-2, the J call TRBJ1-2; TRBD1 matches at 9 bases. V trimming: 1 base; J trimming: 8 bases; junction bases outside the gene matches: 11. Germline CDR1 SGHTA, CDR2 FQGNSA. CDR3 size: 16 residues. The CDR3 nucleotides read TGTGCCAGCAGCTTAGTGTCTGGGACAGGGTCGGAAGGCTACACCTTC. Amino acid sequence: CASSLVSGTGSEGYTF.

The CDR3, as DNA: TGCAGCGTTGCCGAGTCAGGGGGTAGTGGCTACACCTTC. It specifies CSVAESGGSGYTF. V and J are TRBV29-1 and TRBJ1-2; 7 nucleotides match TRBD1. Trimming cost V 4 bases and J 7 bases; bases outside gene matches: 9. The CDR3 length is 13 residues. Germline V lookup: CDR1 SQVTM, CDR2 ANQGSEA.

This chain connects TRBV4-3 to TRBJ2-1; TRBD2 agrees at 8 bases. Germline CDR1 LGHNA, CDR2 YSLEER. The V segment lost 1 base and the J segment 3 bases; nucleotides outside the gene matches: 2. This CDR3 has 15 residues. CDR3 loop: CASSQGLALYNEQFF. The CDR3 DNA sequence: TGCGCCAGCAGCCAAGGACTAGCGCTCTACAATGAGCAGTTCTTC.

The chain joins TRBV12-5 to TRBJ2-2; 12 positions match TRBD1. Trimming at V came to 3 bases and at J to 1 base, leaving 18 bases not matched to a gene. The CDR3 is 22 residues long. Germline V gene data show CDR1 as LGHNT and CDR2 as FRNRAP. This chain's CDR3 is CASGFTKGTGGASGENTGELFF. DNA of the CDR3: TGTGCTAGTGGTTTCACGAAAGGGACAGGGGGCGCGAGCGGGGAGAACACCGGGGAGCTGTTTTTT.

About this clone: Other nucleotide sequences in the sample specify the same CDR3. This chain joins TRBV7-2 and TRBJ1-5, with D maybe TRBD1 (5 bases). With 1 base removed from V and 1 base from J, the gap between germline ends came to 8 bases. This CDR3 comprises 15 residues. CDR1 and CDR2 from the germline V gene are SGHTA and FQGNSA. Here the CDR3 reads CASSLVSGSNQPQHF. The CDR3 DNA sequence: TGTGCCAGCAGCTTAGTATCAGGGAGCAATCAGCCCCAGCATTTT.